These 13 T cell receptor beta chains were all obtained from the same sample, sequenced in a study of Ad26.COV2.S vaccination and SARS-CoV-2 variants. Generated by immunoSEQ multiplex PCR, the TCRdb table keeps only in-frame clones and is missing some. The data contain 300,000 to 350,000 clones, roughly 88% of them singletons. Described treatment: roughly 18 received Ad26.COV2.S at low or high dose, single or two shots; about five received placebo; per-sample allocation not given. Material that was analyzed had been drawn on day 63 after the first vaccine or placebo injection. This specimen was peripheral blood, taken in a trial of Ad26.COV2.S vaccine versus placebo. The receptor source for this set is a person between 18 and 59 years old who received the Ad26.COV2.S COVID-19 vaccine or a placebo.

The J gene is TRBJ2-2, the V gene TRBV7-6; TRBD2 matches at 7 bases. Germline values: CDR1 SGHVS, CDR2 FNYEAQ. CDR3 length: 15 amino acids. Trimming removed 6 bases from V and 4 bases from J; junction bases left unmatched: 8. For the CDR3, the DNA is TGTGCCAGCAGTTCAAGCGGGACCCCCACCGGGGAGCTGTTTTTT. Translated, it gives CASSSSGTPTGELFF.

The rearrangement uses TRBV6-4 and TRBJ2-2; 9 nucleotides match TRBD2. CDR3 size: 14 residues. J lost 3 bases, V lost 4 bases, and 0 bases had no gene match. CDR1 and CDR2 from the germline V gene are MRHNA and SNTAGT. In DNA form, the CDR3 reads TGTGCCAGCAGTGGACTAGCGGACACCGGGGAGCTGTTTTTT. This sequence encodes CASSGLADTGELFF.

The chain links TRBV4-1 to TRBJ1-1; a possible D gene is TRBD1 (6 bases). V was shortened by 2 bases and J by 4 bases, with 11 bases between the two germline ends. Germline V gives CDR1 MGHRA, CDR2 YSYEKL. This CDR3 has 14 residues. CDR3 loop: CASSQYQGGTEAFF. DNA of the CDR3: TGCGCCAGCAGCCAATATCAAGGGGGCACTGAAGCTTTCTTT.

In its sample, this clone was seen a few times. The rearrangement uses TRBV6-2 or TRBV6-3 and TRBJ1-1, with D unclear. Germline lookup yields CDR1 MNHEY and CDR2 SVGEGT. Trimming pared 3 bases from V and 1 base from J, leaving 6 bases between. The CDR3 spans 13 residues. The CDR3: CASSYPWNTEAFF. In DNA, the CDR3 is TGTGCCAGCAGTTATCCCTGGAACACTGAAGCTTTCTTT.

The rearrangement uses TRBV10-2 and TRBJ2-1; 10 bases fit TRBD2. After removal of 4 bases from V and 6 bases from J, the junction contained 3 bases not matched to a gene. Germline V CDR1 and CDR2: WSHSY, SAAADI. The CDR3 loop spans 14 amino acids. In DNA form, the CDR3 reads TGCGCCAGCAGTGTGCTAGCGGGAGTCAATGAGCAGTTCTTC. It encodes CASSVLAGVNEQFF.

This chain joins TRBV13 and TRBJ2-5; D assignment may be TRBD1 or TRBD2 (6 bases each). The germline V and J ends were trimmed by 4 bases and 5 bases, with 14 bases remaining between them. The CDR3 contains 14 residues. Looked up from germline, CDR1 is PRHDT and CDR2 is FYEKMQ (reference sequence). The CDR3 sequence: CASSSGGPGETQYF. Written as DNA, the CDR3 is TGTGCCAGCAGCTCCGGGGGCCCGGGGGAGACCCAGTACTTC.

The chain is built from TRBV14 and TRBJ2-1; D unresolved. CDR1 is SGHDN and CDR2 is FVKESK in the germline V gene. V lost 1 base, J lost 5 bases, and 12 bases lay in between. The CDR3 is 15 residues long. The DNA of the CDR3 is TGTGCCAGCAGCCAAGGCGACTGGGAAAACAATGAGCAGTTCTTC. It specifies CASSQGDWENNEQFF.

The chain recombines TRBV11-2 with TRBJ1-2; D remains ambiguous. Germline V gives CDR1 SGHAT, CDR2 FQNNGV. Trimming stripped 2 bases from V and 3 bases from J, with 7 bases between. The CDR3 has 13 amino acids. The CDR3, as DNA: TGTGCCAGCAGCTTATTGGGTTACTATGGCTACACCTTC. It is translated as CASSLLGYYGYTF. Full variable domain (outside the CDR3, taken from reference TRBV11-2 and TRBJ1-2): EAGVAQSPRYKIIEKRQSVAFWCNPISGHATLYWYQQILGQGPKLLIQFQNNGVVDDSQLPKDRFSAERLKGVDSTLKIQPAKLEDSAVYLCASSLLGYYGYTFGSGTRLTVV.

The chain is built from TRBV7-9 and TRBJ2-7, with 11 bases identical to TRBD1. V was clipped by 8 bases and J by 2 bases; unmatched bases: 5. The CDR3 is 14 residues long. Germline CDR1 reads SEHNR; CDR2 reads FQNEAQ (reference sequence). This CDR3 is CASGQGAGPYEQYF. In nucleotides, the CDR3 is TGTGCCAGCGGACAGGGGGCTGGCCCCTACGAGCAGTACTTC.

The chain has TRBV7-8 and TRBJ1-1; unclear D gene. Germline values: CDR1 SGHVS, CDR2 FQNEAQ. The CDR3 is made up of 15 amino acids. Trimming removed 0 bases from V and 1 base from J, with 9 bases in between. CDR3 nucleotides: TGTGCCAGCAGCTTAGCGGAGGGAGGGAACACTGAAGCTTTCTTT. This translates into CASSLAEGGNTEAFF.

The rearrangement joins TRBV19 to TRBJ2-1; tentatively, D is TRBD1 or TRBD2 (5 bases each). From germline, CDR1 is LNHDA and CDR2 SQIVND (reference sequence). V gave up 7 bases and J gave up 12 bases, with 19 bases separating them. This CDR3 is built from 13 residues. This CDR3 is CASTPQGPSSQFF. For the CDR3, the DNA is TGTGCCAGTACCCCGCAGGGACCGAGTTCGCAGTTCTTC.

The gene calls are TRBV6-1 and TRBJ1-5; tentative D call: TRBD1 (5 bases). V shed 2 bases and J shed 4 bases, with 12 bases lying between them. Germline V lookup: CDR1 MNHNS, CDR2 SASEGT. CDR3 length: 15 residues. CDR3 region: CASSEIWGPNQPQHF. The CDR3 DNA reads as TGTGCCAGCAGTGAAATCTGGGGCCCAAATCAGCCCCAGCATTTT.

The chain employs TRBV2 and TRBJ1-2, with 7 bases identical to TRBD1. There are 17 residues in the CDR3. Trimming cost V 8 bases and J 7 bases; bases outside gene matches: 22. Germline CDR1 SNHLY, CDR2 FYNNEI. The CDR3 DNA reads TGTGCCAGCCTTAGGGACAGAACCTATGGTAGTCGCGGTGGCTACACCTTC. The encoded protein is CASLRDRTYGSRGGYTF.